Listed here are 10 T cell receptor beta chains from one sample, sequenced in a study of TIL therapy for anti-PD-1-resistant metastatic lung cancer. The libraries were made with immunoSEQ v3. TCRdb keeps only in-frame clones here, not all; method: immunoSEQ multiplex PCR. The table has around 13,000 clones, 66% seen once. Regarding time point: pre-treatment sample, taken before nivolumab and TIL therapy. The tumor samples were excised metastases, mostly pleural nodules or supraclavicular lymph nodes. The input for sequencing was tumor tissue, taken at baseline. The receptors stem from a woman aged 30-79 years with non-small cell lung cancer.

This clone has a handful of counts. The CDR3 region has the DNA TGTGCCAGCAGCCAAGATCGGGTTTACATGAACACTGAAGCTTTCTTT. This sequence encodes CASSQDRVYMNTEAFF. The rearrangement joins TRBV4-2 to TRBJ1-1; D is ambiguous. Deletions cut 0 bases from V and 0 bases from J, with 11 bases between. Per the germline V gene, CDR1 is LGHNA and CDR2 is YNFKEQ. CDR3 length: 16 residues.

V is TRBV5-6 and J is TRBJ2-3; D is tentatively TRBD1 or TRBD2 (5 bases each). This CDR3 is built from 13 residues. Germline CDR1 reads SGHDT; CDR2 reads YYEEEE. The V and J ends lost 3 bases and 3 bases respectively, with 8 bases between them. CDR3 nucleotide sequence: TGTGCCAGCAGCTCCTGGGGGACAGATACGCAGTATTTT. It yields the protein CASSSWGTDTQYF.

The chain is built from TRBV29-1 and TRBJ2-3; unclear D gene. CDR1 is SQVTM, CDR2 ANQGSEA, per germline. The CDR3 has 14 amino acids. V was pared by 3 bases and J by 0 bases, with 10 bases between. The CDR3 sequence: CSVDRRPSTDTQYF. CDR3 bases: TGCAGCGTTGACAGGCGCCCTAGCACAGATACGCAGTATTTT.

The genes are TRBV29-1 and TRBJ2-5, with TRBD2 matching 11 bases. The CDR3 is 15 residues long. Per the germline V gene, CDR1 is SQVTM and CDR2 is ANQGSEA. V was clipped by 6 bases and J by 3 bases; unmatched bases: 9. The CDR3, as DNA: TGCAGCGTCCGCTCGGGGACTAGCGGAGAAGAGACCCAGTACTTC. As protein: CSVRSGTSGEETQYF. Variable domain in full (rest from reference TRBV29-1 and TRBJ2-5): SAVISQKPSRDICQRGTSLTIQCQVDSQVTMMFWYRQQPGQSLTLIATANQGSEATYESGFVIDKFPISRPNLTFSTLTVSNMSPEDSSIYLCSVRSGTSGEETQYFGPGTRLLVL.

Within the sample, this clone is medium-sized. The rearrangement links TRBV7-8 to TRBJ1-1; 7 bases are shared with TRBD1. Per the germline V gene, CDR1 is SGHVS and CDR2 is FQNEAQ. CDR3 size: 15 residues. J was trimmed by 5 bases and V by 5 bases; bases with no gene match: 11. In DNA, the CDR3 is TGTGCCAGCAGCCAAAAACAGGGGTCGGGAACTGAAGCTTTCTTT. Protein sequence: CASSQKQGSGTEAFF. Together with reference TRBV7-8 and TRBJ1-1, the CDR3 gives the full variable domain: GAGVSQSPRYKVAKRGQDVALRCDPISGHVSLFWYQQALGQGPEFLTYFQNEAQLDKSGLPSDRFFAERPEGSVSTLKIQRTQQEDSAVYLCASSQKQGSGTEAFFGQGTRLTVV.

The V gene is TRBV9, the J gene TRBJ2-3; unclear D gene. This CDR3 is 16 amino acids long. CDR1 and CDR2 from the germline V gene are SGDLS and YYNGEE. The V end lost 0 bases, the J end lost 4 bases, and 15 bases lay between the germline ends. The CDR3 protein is CASSVGDGQTADTQYF. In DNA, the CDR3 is TGTGCCAGCAGCGTAGGGGATGGGCAAACCGCAGATACGCAGTATTTT.

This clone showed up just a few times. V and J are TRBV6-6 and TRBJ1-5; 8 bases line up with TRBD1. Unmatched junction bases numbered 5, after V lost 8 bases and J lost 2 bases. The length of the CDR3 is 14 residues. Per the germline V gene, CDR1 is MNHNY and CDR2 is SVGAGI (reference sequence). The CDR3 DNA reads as TGTGCCAGCCGAAGGACAGGGCGCAATCAGCCCCAGCATTTT. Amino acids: CASRRTGRNQPQHF.

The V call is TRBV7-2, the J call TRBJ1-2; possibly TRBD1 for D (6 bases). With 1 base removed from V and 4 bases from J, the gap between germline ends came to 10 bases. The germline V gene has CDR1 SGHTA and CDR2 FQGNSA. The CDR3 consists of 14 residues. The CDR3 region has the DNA TGTGCCAGCAGCTTAGGGGGGGCCGGCTATGGCTACACCTTC. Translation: CASSLGGAGYGYTF.

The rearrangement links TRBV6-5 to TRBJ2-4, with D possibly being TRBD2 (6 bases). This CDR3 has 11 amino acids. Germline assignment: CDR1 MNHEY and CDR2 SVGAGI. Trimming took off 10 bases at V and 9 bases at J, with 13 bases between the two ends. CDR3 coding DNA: TGTGCCACCAATAGCGGTGGCATTCAGTACTTC. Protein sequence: CATNSGGIQYF.

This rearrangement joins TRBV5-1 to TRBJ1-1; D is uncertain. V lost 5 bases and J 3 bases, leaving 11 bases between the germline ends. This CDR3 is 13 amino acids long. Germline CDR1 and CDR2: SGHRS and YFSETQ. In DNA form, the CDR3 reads TGCGCCAGCAGTCCCCAGGAGTACACTGAAGCTTTCTTT. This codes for CASSPQEYTEAFF.